This is a list of T cell receptor beta chains from one sample in a study of shared clonotypes between healthy human individuals. Profiled with immunoSEQ multiplex PCR; TCRdb holds only in-frame clones, not every one. This repertoire shows roughly 570,000 clones, roughly 98% found once; its top ten account for 0.3%. The sample was naive CD8+ T cells sorted from blood. These receptors were collected from a man in his thirties or forties in good health. Both conserved end residues are part of each CDR3. D genes are given only for firm matches.

>TRBJ2-2|16|.|TRBV7-9
CASSFIGGLNTGELFF
>TRBJ2-3|17|TRBD2|TRBV7-2
CASSFPRSGRETDTQYF
>TRBJ2-1|12|.|TRBV9
CASSEFDNEQFF
>TRBJ1-2|14|TRBD1|TRBV2
CASREGAGDYGYTF
>TRBJ2-7|15|TRBD1|TRBV2
CASTNVLQGANEQYF
>TRBJ2-5|11|.|TRBV7-2
CASSVGSTRYF
>TRBJ2-7|14|TRBD1|TRBV28
CASSFGQGTYEQYF
>TRBJ2-2|13|.|TRBV7-8
CASSLLNTGELFF
>TRBJ2-5|13|.|TRBV14
CASSQFNEDTQYF
>TRBJ2-7|15|.|TRBV27
CASSPLLESPLEQYF
>TRBJ2-1|14|.|TRBV28
CASSYLGGVNEQFF
>TRBJ1-2|16|.|TRBV5-4
CASSLAMRSANYGYTF
>TRBJ2-3|12|.|TRBV13
CASSLWTDTQYF
>TRBJ2-1|16|TRBD2|TRBV27
CASSLKGLAFDNEQFF
>TRBJ2-6|19|.|TRBV9
CASSVAGAGSWRGANVLTF
>TRBJ2-7|14|TRBD1|TRBV2
CASSLIGGEYEQYF
>TRBJ1-3|17|.|TRBV4-3
CASSQDGAAFSGNTIYF
>TRBJ1-5|14|.|TRBV11-2
CASSPDGLGQPQHF
>TRBJ2-7|11|.|TRBV20-1
CSARSGVEQYF
>TRBJ2-1|14|TRBD2|TRBV9
CASMPGLSYNEQFF
>TRBJ2-1|14|TRBD2|TRBV2
CAKSSGETYNEQFF
>TRBJ2-3|16|.|TRBV11-2
CASSITRDINTDTQYF
>TRBJ2-7|15|.|TRBV5-1
CASSLESFSSYEQYF